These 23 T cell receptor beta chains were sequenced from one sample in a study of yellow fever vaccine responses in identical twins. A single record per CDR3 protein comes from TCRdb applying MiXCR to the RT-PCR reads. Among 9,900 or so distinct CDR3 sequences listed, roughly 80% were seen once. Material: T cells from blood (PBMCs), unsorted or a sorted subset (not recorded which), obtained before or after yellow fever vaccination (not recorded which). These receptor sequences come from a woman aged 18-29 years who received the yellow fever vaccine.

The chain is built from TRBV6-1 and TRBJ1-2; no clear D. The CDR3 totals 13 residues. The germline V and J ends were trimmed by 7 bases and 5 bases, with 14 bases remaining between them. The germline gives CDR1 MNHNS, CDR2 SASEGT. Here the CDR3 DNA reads TGTGCCAGCACTCTGGGCCCGGATTATGGCTACACCTTC. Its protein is CASTLGPDYGYTF.

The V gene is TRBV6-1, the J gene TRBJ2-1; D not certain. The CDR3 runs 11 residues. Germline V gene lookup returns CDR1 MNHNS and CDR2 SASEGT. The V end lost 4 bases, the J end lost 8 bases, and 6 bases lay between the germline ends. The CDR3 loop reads CASSVRHEQFF. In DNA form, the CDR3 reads TGTGCCAGCAGTGTGCGACATGAGCAGTTCTTC.

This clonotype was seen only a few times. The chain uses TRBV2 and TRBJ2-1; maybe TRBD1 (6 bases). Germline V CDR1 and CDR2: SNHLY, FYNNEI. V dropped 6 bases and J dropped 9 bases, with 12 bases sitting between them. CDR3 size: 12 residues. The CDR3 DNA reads TGTGCCAGCAGCTACACAGGGTCTGAGCAGTTCTTC. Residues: CASSYTGSEQFF.

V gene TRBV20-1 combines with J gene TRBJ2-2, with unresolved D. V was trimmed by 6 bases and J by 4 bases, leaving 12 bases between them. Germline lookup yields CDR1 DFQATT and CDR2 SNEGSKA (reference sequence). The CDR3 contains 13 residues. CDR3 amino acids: CSAPTVTTGELFF. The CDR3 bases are TGCAGTGCCCCAACAGTGACCACCGGGGAGCTGTTTTTT.

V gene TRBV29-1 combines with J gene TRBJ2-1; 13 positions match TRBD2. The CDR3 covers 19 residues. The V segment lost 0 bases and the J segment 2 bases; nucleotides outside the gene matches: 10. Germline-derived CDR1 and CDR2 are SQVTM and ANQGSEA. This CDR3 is CSVEEELAGGLDAYNEQFF. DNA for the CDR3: TGCAGCGTTGAAGAGGAACTAGCGGGGGGGCTCGACGCCTACAATGAGCAGTTCTTC.

CDR3 DNA: TGTGCCAGCAGCTTAATTCAGGGGGCTGGTGGCTACACCTTC. Protein product: CASSLIQGAGGYTF. This sequence joins TRBV7-2 and TRBJ1-2, with TRBD1 matching 8 bases. The CDR3 totals 14 residues. Losses at the gene ends were 2 bases for V and 7 bases for J; bases not matched to a gene: 6. The germline CDR1 and CDR2 sequences are SGHTA and FQGNSA. Looking up the rest from reference TRBV7-2 and TRBJ1-2 gives the full variable domain: GAGVSQSPSNKVTEKGKDVELRCDPISGHTALYWYRQSLGQGLEFLIYFQGNSAPDKSGLPSDRFSAERTGGSVSTLTIQRTQQEDSAVYLCASSLIQGAGGYTFGSGTRLTVV.

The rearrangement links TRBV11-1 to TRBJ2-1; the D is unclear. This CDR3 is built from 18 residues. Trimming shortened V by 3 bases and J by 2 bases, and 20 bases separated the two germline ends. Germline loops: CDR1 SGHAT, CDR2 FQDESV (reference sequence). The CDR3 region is CASSFLVRNSPTYNEQFF. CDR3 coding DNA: TGTGCCAGCAGCTTCCTCGTACGTAACTCGCCTACCTACAATGAGCAGTTCTTC.

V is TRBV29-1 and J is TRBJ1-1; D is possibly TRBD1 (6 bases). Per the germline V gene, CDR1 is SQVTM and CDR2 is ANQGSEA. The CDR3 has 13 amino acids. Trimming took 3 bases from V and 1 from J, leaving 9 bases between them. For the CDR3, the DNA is TGCAGCGTTGAGGGGACACAGAACACTGAAGCTTTCTTT. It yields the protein CSVEGTQNTEAFF.

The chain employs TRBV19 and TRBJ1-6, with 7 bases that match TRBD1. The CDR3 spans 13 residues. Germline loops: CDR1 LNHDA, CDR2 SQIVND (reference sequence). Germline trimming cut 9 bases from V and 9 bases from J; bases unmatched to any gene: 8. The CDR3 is CASTGVPSSPLHF. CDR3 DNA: TGTGCCAGCACAGGGGTCCCCAGTTCACCCCTCCACTTT.

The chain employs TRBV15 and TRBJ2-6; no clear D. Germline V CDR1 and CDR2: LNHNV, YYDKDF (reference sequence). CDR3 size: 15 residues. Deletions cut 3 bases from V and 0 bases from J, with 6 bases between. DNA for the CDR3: TGTGCCACCAGCAGCACGGGCTCTGGGGCCAACGTCCTGACTTTC. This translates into CATSSTGSGANVLTF.

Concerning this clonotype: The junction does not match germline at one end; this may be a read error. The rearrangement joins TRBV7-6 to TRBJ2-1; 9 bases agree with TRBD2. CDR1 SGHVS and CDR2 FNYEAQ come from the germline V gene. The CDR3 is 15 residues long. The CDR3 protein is CASTLAGANYNEQFF. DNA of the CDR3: TGTGCCAGCACCTTAGCGGGAGCGAATTACAATGAGCAGTTCTTC.

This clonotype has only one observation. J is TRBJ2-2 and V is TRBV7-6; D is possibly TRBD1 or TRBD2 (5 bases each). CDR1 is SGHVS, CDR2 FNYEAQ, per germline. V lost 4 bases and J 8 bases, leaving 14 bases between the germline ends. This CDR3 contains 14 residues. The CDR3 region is CASSWTGGGGELFF. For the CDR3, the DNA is TGTGCCAGCAGCTGGACTGGGGGTGGAGGGGAGCTGTTTTTT.

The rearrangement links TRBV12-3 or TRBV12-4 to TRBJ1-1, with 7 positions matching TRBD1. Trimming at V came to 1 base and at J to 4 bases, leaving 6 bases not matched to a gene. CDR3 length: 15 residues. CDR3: CASSLGQGGSTEAFF. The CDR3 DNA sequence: TGTGCCAGCAGTTTAGGACAGGGAGGGAGCACTGAAGCTTTCTTT.

The CDR3 bases are TGTGCCAGCAAAGAGAGCGGGGGTATCTACAATGAGCAGTTCTTC. Its translation is CASKESGGIYNEQFF. The chain joins TRBV13 to TRBJ2-1; 8 bases align to TRBD2. The CDR3 has 15 residues. The ends lost 7 bases at V and 3 bases at J; junction bases unmatched: 8. CDR1 and CDR2 (germline): PRHDT, FYEKMQ (reference sequence).

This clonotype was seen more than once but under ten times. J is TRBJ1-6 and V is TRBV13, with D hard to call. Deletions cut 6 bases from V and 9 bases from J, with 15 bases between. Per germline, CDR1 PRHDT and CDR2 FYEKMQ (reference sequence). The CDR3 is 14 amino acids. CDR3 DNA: TGTGCCAGCAGAGCTCCAGGATCGGGTTCACCCCTCCACTTT. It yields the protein CASRAPGSGSPLHF.

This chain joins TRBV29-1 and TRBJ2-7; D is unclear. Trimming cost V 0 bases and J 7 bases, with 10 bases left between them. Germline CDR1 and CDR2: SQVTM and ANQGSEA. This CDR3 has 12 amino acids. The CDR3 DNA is TGCAGCGTTGAAGAAGGGTCGAGAGAGCAGTACTTC. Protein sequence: CSVEEGSREQYF.

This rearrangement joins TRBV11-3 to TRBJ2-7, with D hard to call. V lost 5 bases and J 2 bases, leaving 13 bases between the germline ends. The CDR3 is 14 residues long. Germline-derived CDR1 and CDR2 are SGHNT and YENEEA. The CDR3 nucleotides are TGTGCCAGCAGCCCCTTGGAATGGGCCTACGAGCAGTACTTC. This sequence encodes CASSPLEWAYEQYF.

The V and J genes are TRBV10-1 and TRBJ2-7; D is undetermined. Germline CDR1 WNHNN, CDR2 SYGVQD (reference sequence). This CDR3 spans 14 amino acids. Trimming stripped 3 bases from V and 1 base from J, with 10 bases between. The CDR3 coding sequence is TGCGCCAGCAGTGACATGCCTAGATCCTACGAGCAGTACTTC. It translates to CASSDMPRSYEQYF.

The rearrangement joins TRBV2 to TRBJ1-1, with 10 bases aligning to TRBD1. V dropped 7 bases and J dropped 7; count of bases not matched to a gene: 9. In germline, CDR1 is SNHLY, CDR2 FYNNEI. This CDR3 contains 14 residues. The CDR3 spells CASKIGTGDIEAFF. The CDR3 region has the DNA TGTGCCAGCAAGATAGGGACAGGGGACATTGAAGCTTTCTTT.

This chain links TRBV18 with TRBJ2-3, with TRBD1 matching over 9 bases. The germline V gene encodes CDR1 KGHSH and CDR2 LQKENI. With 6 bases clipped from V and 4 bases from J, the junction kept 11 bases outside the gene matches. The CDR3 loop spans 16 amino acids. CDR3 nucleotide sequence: TGTGCCAGCTCCCGGCGGACAGGGGCGATGCCAGATACGCAGTATTTT. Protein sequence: CASSRRTGAMPDTQYF.

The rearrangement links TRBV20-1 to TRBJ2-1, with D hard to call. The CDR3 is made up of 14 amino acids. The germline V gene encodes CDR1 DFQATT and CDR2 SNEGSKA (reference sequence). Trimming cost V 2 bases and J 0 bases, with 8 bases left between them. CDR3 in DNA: TGCAGTGCTAGAAGTATAAGCTCCTACAATGAGCAGTTCTTC. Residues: CSARSISSYNEQFF.

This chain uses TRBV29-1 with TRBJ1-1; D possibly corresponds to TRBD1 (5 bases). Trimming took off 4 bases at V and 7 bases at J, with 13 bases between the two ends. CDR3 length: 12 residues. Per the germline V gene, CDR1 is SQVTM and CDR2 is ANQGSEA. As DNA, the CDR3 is TGCAGCGTTGTCGCCAGGGATGGTGAAGCTTTCTTT. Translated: CSVVARDGEAFF.

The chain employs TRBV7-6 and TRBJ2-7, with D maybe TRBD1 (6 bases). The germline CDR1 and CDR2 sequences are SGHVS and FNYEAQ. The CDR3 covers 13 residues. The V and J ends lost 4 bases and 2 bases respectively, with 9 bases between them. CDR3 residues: CASSYRVTYEQYF. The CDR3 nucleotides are TGTGCCAGCAGCTACAGGGTTACCTACGAGCAGTACTTC.